The sequence of this TCR beta chain was determined in a study of beta chain features in type 1 diabetes. The study, taken as a whole, reports: The study notes PCR might favor shorter templates equally in patients and controls. Among all four CD4+ subsets, Type 1 diabetes patients had TCRB CDR3s that were moderately but significantly shorter. A greater similarity of naive, central memory and Treg TCRB repertoires was seen among patients than among healthy donors.

The sequenced template was cDNA made from the entire isolated RNA. Using immunoSEQ multiplex PCR, the repertoire was profiled, and TCRdb retains in-frame clones only, with some absent. The sample contains hundreds of thousands of clones, about 29% of which appear only once. Per the germline V gene, CDR1 is GTSNPN and CDR2 is SVGIG (reference sequence). Trimming took off 0 bases at V and 1 base at J, with 12 bases between the two ends. The CDR3 is 15 residues long. This clone was detected only a few times. As yet, its antigen is unknown. The sample taken for sequencing was naive CD4+ T cells from blood. V and J are TRBV30 and TRBJ2-5; D is ambiguous. The source is a man between 18 and 29 years old in good health. CDR3 region: CAWSVGRLFQETQYF. The CDR3 DNA is TGTGCCTGGAGTGTCGGTAGGCTATTCCAAGAGACCCAGTACTTC. The variable domain in full, with the rest retrieved from reference TRBV30 and TRBJ2-5, is SQTIHQWPATLVQPVGSPLSLECTVEGTSNPNLYWYRQAAGRGLQLLFYSVGIGQISSEVPQNLSASRPQDRQFILSSKKLLLSDSGFYLCAWSVGRLFQETQYFGPGTRLLVL.